This T cell receptor beta chain was profiled in a study of cytomegalovirus exposure and HLA in healthy donors. The PCR contained 60 Vbeta and 13 Jbeta primers. Clones were read by immunoSEQ multiplex PCR, and TCRdb kept only the in-frame ones, dropping some. Of 74,000 or so clones in the sample, more than 60% are singletons; the top ten hold less than 7%. Notes on this clone: Its cognate antigen is unknown.

Study conclusions and caveats: Researchers catalogued about 150 TCR beta chains as cytomegalovirus-associated. A later analysis appeared to link common viral pathogens to several of the most significant clusters.

J lost 7 bases, V lost 6 bases, and 5 bases had no gene match. In germline, CDR1 is MNHEY, CDR2 SVGAGI. The CDR3 extends over 13 amino acids. The chain links TRBV6-5 to TRBJ2-7; 11 bases align to TRBD1. The clonotype comes from a male donor in good health and CMV-seropositive. Material: PBMCs. The CDR3 DNA reads as TGTGCCAGCAGCCACCGGGACAGGGGGGAGCAGTACTTC. Its translation is CASSHRDRGEQYF.